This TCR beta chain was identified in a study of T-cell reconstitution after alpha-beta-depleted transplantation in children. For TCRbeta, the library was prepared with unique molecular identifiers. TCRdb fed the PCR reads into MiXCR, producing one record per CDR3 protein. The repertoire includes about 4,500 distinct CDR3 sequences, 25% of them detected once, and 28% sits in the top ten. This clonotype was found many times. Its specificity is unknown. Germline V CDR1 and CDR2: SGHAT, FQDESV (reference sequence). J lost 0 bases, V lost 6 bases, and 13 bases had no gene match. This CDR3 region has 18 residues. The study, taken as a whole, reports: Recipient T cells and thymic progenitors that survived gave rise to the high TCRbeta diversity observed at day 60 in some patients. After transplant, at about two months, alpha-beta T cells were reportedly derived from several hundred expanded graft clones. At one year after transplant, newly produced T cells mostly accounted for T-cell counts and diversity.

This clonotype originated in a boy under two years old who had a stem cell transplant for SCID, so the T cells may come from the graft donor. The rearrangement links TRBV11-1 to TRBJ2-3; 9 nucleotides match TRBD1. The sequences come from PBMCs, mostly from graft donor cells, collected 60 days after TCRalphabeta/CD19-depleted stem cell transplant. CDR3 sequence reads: CASRRGTGKASSTDTQYF. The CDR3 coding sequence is TGTGCCAGCAGGCGGGGGACAGGGAAAGCCTCTAGCACAGATACGCAGTATTTT.